These 31 T cell receptor beta chains originate from one sample sequenced in a study of blood T cell repertoires in COVID-19. Some clones are missing from TCRdb's copy, which holds only in-frame ones; the method was immunoSEQ multiplex PCR. The table shows tens of thousands of clones, with roughly 76% occurring only once. Sequencing input: peripheral blood. The receptors derive from a human donor in a cohort sampled during active COVID-19.

This clone was recorded at least ten times. This rearrangement joins TRBV7-2 to TRBJ2-3; D ambiguous. The CDR3 has 12 residues. V lost 2 bases and J lost 6, with 6 bases in between. CDR1 SGHTA and CDR2 FQGNSA come from the germline V gene. This CDR3 reads CASSLSVDTQYF. CDR3 nucleotides: TGTGCCAGCAGCTTAAGCGTGGATACGCAGTATTTT. Complete variable domain (other parts from reference TRBV7-2 and TRBJ2-3): GAGVSQSPSNKVTEKGKDVELRCDPISGHTALYWYRQSLGQGLEFLIYFQGNSAPDKSGLPSDRFSAERTGGSVSTLTIQRTQQEDSAVYLCASSLSVDTQYFGPGTRLTVL.

This clone was detected a few times. The genes are TRBV7-6 and TRBJ2-3, with 8 bases that match TRBD1. The CDR3 length is 16 residues. CDR1 SGHVS and CDR2 FNYEAQ come from the germline V gene. V shed 3 bases and J 4 bases; nucleotides not matched to a gene: 9. The CDR3 loop is CASSFAGTGSSDTQYF. The CDR3 DNA follows: TGTGCCAGCAGCTTCGCCGGGACAGGTTCTTCAGATACGCAGTATTTT.

The genes are TRBV9 and TRBJ1-1, with D unclear. The CDR3 runs to 14 residues. Germline V lookup: CDR1 SGDLS, CDR2 YYNGEE. Trimming took off 2 bases at V and 1 base at J, with 9 bases between the two ends. The CDR3: CASSVVRENTEAFF. CDR3 DNA sequence: TGTGCCAGCAGCGTCGTACGGGAGAACACTGAAGCTTTCTTT.

The V call is TRBV5-1, the J call TRBJ2-7; 8 bases match TRBD2. Trimming at V came to 0 bases and at J to 2 bases, leaving 10 bases not matched to a gene. The CDR3 runs to 17 residues. The germline V gene encodes CDR1 SGHRS and CDR2 YFSETQ. The CDR3 nucleotides read TGCGCCAGCAGCTTGGCGGTAGCGGGGCAAATACCCTACGAGCAGTACTTC. Protein product: CASSLAVAGQIPYEQYF.

J is TRBJ2-5 and V is TRBV18, with TRBD2 matching 14 bases. Germline lookup yields CDR1 KGHSH and CDR2 LQKENI. V shed 1 base, J shed 4 bases, and the junction held 5 bases outside the gene matches. The CDR3 loop spans 17 amino acids. CDR3 sequence: CASSPLPGTSGGETQYF. For the CDR3, the DNA is TGTGCCAGCTCACCACTCCCCGGGACTAGCGGGGGAGAGACCCAGTACTTC. Supplemented by reference TRBV18 and TRBJ2-5, the full variable domain reads NAGVMQNPRHLVRRRGQEARLRCSPMKGHSHVYWYRQLPEEGLKFMVYLQKENIIDESGMPKERFSAEFPKEGPSILRIQQVVRGDSAAYFCASSPLPGTSGGETQYFGPGTRLLVL.

This clone was recorded only once. The chain joins TRBV28 to TRBJ1-1, with D possibly being TRBD1 (6 bases). The CDR3 length is 13 residues. The germline V gene encodes CDR1 MDHEN and CDR2 SYDVKM. V was pared by 7 bases and J by 0 bases, with 9 bases between. The CDR3 DNA reads TGTGCCAGCACCACAGGGTTGAACACTGAAGCTTTCTTT. Its protein product is CASTTGLNTEAFF.

This sequence joins TRBV4-3 and TRBJ1-4, with D perhaps TRBD1 (5 bases). CDR1 and CDR2 from the germline V gene are LGHNA and YSLEER. The CDR3 length is 15 residues. Trimming cost V 0 bases and J 8 bases, with 13 bases left between them. The CDR3 spells CASSQDPRAGEKLFF. CDR3 DNA sequence: TGCGCCAGCAGCCAAGATCCCAGGGCCGGAGAAAAACTGTTTTTT.

J is TRBJ2-7 and V is TRBV7-2; D remains unclear. The CDR3 has 13 residues. V lost 5 bases and J 4 bases, leaving 12 bases between the germline ends. Germline loops: CDR1 SGHTA, CDR2 FQGNSA. DNA for the CDR3: TGTGCCAGCAGCACCGACTTCCGGTACGAGCAGTACTTC. It yields the protein CASSTDFRYEQYF.

The V gene is TRBV5-4, the J gene TRBJ2-7; the D gene is possibly TRBD1 (6 bases). The germline gives CDR1 SGHNT, CDR2 YYREEE (reference sequence). Between the trimmed V and J ends, which lost 0 bases and 3 bases, there was a span of 10 bases. CDR3 size: 14 residues. The CDR3 DNA follows: TGTGCCAGCAGCTTGGAACAGGGTCACTACGAGCAGTACTTC. This encodes CASSLEQGHYEQYF. The whole variable domain, filled in from reference TRBV5-4 and TRBJ2-7, reads ETGVTQSPTHLIKTRGQQVTLRCSSQSGHNTVSWYQQALGQGPQFIFQYYREEENGRGNFPPRFSGLQFPNYSSELNVNALELDDSALYLCASSLEQGHYEQYFGPGTRLTVT.

The chain links TRBV6-6 to TRBJ1-4; 9 bases are shared with TRBD1. There are 13 residues in the CDR3. V lost 5 bases to trimming and J lost 8 bases; unmatched junction nucleotides: 3. Germline loops: CDR1 MNHNY, CDR2 SVGAGI (reference sequence). CDR3 residues: CASSATGGEKLFF. The CDR3 nucleotides are TGTGCCAGCAGTGCGACAGGGGGGGAAAAACTGTTTTTT.

The V gene is TRBV30, the J gene TRBJ1-5, with D unresolved. Trimming shortened V by 0 bases and J by 0 bases, and 9 bases separated the two germline ends. In germline, CDR1 is GTSNPN, CDR2 SVGIG (reference sequence). The CDR3 is made up of 15 amino acids. As DNA, the CDR3 is TGTGCCTGGAGTGTGGAAGCGAATAGCAATCAGCCCCAGCATTTT. Its translation: CAWSVEANSNQPQHF.

V is TRBV6-2 or TRBV6-3 and J is TRBJ1-4; the D is unclear. Trimming left V 1 base short and J 0 bases short, with 6 bases between. The CDR3 is 15 amino acids. Germline assignment: CDR1 MNHEY and CDR2 SVGEGT. CDR3 coding DNA: TGTGCCAGCAGTTACTTCCTTGCAACTAATGAAAAACTGTTTTTT. It specifies CASSYFLATNEKLFF.

The rearrangement uses TRBV28 and TRBJ2-2, with a tentative D call TRBD1 (5 bases). Germline-derived CDR1 and CDR2 are MDHEN and SYDVKM. Deletions cut 5 bases from V and 5 bases from J, with 12 bases between. This CDR3 contains 14 residues. CDR3 residues: CASSARVETGELFF. CDR3 DNA: TGTGCCAGCAGTGCCAGGGTGGAGACCGGGGAGCTGTTTTTT.

This chain uses TRBV30 with TRBJ1-1; D is undetermined. The CDR3 is 17 residues long. With 2 bases removed from V and 1 base from J, the gap between germline ends came to 20 bases. The germline V gene has CDR1 GTSNPN and CDR2 SVGIG (reference sequence). The CDR3 sequence is CAWSRSMILGGNTEAFF. The CDR3 DNA reads TGTGCCTGGAGTCGATCGATGATTCTAGGTGGGAACACTGAAGCTTTCTTT.

This clone was counted only a few times. The CDR3 region has the DNA TGTGCCAGCAGCTTAGCGATGACAGGGAGGAACACTGAAGCTTTCTTT. Translating it yields CASSLAMTGRNTEAFF. V gene TRBV7-2 combines with J gene TRBJ1-1; 7 bases agree with TRBD1. Germline V lookup: CDR1 SGHTA, CDR2 FQGNSA. After removal of 0 bases from V and 1 base from J, the junction contained 5 bases not matched to a gene. The CDR3 runs to 16 residues.

V and J are TRBV3-1 (or the pseudogene TRBV3-2) and TRBJ2-7; 12 bases are shared with TRBD2. Trimming took 5 bases from V and 6 from J; bases not matched to a gene: 5. CDR3 size: 14 residues. CDR1 and CDR2 (germline): LGHDT, YNNKEL (reference sequence). CDR3 DNA: TGTGCCAGCAGCTGGACTAGCGGGGAAGGCGAGCAGTACTTC. Its protein product is CASSWTSGEGEQYF.

The chain carries TRBV11-2 and TRBJ1-3; 8 bases match TRBD1. Trimming removed 5 bases from V and 8 bases from J; junction bases left unmatched: 8. CDR3 length: 14 amino acids. Germline V CDR1 and CDR2: SGHAT, FQNNGV. CDR3 region: CASSIQGGWDTIYF. Here the CDR3 DNA reads TGTGCCAGCAGCATACAGGGGGGCTGGGACACCATATATTTT.

This clone was recorded a few times. V and J are TRBV5-8 and TRBJ1-4; TRBD1 aligns across 7 bases. Trimming at V came to 4 bases and at J to 2 bases, leaving 8 bases not matched to a gene. CDR1 is SGHTS, CDR2 YDEGEE, per germline. This CDR3 spans 16 amino acids. The CDR3 region is CASSQGQNPTNEKLFF. CDR3 nucleotides: TGTGCCAGCAGCCAGGGACAGAACCCCACTAATGAAAAACTGTTTTTT.

This clone was observed once. The chain links TRBV30 to TRBJ2-4, with TRBD2 as a possible D gene (5 bases). The V end lost 4 bases, the J end lost 8 bases, and 15 bases lay between the germline ends. Germline V gene lookup returns CDR1 GTSNPN and CDR2 SVGIG (reference sequence). The CDR3 is made up of 13 amino acids. The CDR3 protein is CAWIGDTEDIQYF. CDR3 sequence (DNA): TGTGCCTGGATTGGAGATACGGAGGACATTCAGTACTTC.

The chain is built from TRBV5-4 and TRBJ2-6; tentative D call: TRBD1 (5 bases). The CDR3 loop spans 17 amino acids. Germline CDR1 is SGHNT and CDR2 is YYREEE (reference sequence). V lost 0 bases to trimming and J lost 1 base, with 11 bases between them. CDR3 amino acids: CASSLDPQGSGANVLTF. CDR3 coding DNA: TGTGCCAGCAGCTTGGATCCCCAGGGATCTGGGGCCAACGTCCTGACTTTC.

V usage is TRBV27 and J usage is TRBJ1-1; 7 nucleotides line up with TRBD1. The trim removed 3 bases at V and 5 bases at J, leaving 9 bases unmatched. Germline V gene lookup returns CDR1 MNHEY and CDR2 SMNVEV (reference sequence). This CDR3 spans 15 amino acids. CDR3: CASSFYGQGGTEAFF. CDR3 DNA sequence: TGTGCCAGCAGTTTTTACGGTCAGGGGGGAACTGAAGCTTTCTTT.

This CDR3 reads CASSLVPRQGGTEAFF. Written as DNA, the CDR3 is TGCGCCAGCAGCTTGGTTCCCAGACAGGGCGGCACTGAAGCTTTCTTT. The rearrangement uses TRBV5-1 and TRBJ1-1; 7 positions match TRBD1. The ends lost 0 bases at V and 4 bases at J; junction bases unmatched: 9. Germline CDR1 SGHRS, CDR2 YFSETQ. The CDR3 has 16 residues.

The gene calls are TRBV5-6 and TRBJ1-1; 7 bases line up with TRBD1. Looked up from germline, CDR1 is SGHDT and CDR2 is YYEEEE. V gave up 5 bases and J gave up 4 bases; unmatched junction bases: 5. The CDR3 length is 13 residues. CDR3 coding DNA: TGTGCCAGCAGAATACAGGGGTTCACTGAAGCTTTCTTT. Its protein product is CASRIQGFTEAFF.

This rearrangement joins TRBV6-5 to TRBJ1-1; 9 bases agree with TRBD1. CDR1 MNHEY and CDR2 SVGAGI come from the germline V gene. CDR3 length: 14 amino acids. After removal of 7 bases from V and 3 bases from J, the junction contained 6 bases not matched to a gene. The CDR3 sequence: CASTLDRGDTEAFF. The CDR3 region has the DNA TGTGCCAGCACCTTGGACAGGGGCGACACTGAAGCTTTCTTT.

The chain couples TRBV18 to TRBJ1-2; 9 bases are shared with TRBD1. Trimming removed 3 bases from V and 4 bases from J; junction bases left unmatched: 15. Germline V gene sequence: CDR1 KGHSH, CDR2 LQKENI. This CDR3 comprises 18 residues. CDR3 in amino acids: CASSPDRGLPQSGYGYTF. The DNA of the CDR3 is TGTGCCAGCTCACCGGACAGGGGCCTGCCTCAGAGTGGCTATGGCTACACCTTC.

V and J are TRBV19 and TRBJ1-6; D is unresolved. The CDR3 has 14 amino acids. CDR1 and CDR2 (germline): LNHDA, SQIVND (reference sequence). V was pared by 6 bases and J by 7 bases, with 13 bases between. CDR3 residues: CASRGVVENSPLHF. The DNA of the CDR3 is TGTGCCAGTAGAGGAGTTGTGGAAAATTCACCCCTCCACTTT.

The CDR3 coding sequence is TGTGCCAGCAGCCGGACAGGGAGCAATCAGCCCCAGCATTTT. Its protein product is CASSRTGSNQPQHF. The rearrangement joins TRBV27 to TRBJ1-5, with 8 bases aligning to TRBD1. CDR3 length equals 14 residues. V gave up 6 bases and J gave up 1 base; unmatched junction bases: 2. Germline V gene sequence: CDR1 MNHEY, CDR2 SMNVEV (reference sequence).

The gene calls are TRBV7-2 and TRBJ2-5; TRBD2 matches 13 bases. The V gene end was trimmed by 5 bases and the J gene end by 5 bases; junction bases not matched to a gene: 5. The germline V gene encodes CDR1 SGHTA and CDR2 FQGNSA. CDR3 length: 15 amino acids. Here the CDR3 reads CASSTSGGARETQYF. The CDR3 DNA is TGTGCCAGCAGCACTAGCGGGGGGGCCAGGGAGACCCAGTACTTC.

The chain recombines TRBV5-4 with TRBJ2-5, with D perhaps TRBD1 (6 bases). Trimming removed 0 bases from V and 5 bases from J, with 14 bases in between. CDR1 and CDR2 from the germline V gene are SGHNT and YYREEE (reference sequence). The CDR3 extends over 15 amino acids. The CDR3 sequence is CASSLARGSQETQYF. The CDR3 DNA follows: TGTGCCAGCAGCTTGGCTAGGGGGAGTCAGGAGACCCAGTACTTC. Drawing the rest from reference TRBV5-4 and TRBJ2-5, the complete variable domain is ETGVTQSPTHLIKTRGQQVTLRCSSQSGHNTVSWYQQALGQGPQFIFQYYREEENGRGNFPPRFSGLQFPNYSSELNVNALELDDSALYLCASSLARGSQETQYFGPGTRLLVL.

V and J are TRBV7-9 and TRBJ2-4; D is possibly TRBD1 (6 bases). Germline V lookup: CDR1 SEHNR, CDR2 FQNEAQ (reference sequence). V lost 0 bases and J 8 bases, leaving 8 bases between the germline ends. This CDR3 has 13 amino acids. The CDR3 here is CASSLAEGDIQYF. DNA for the CDR3: TGTGCCAGCAGCTTAGCTGAGGGGGACATTCAGTACTTC.

The rearrangement links TRBV4-2 to TRBJ1-2, with 8 bases lining up with TRBD1. The CDR3 has 12 amino acids. Germline V lookup: CDR1 LGHNA, CDR2 YNFKEQ. V was clipped by 1 base and J by 11 bases; unmatched bases: 3. The DNA for the CDR3 is TGTGCCAGCAGCCAAGCGACAGGGGAGTACACCTTC. This gives the protein CASSQATGEYTF.